This T cell receptor (beta chain) was observed in a study of blood T cell repertoires in COVID-19. Study information: There were acute and convalescent COVID-19 samples, and they came from the United States, Italy and Spain.

CDR3 length equals 15 residues. Germline V lookup: CDR1 SGHTS, CDR2 YDEGEE. V lost 2 bases and J lost 5; bases outside the gene matches: 3. The study assigned cohorts using participant-reported clinical history. Among Cohort 3 donors, those recovered had two negative PCRs, clearance, or symptom resolution. Sequencing used immunoSEQ multiplex PCR; TCRdb keeps in-frame clones, though not all of them. The table includes a few hundred thousand clones, more than 65% detected once. The sequenced material came from PBMCs or T cells enriched from blood (not recorded which). This TCR came from a man aged 50 or older who had recovered from COVID-19. The chain couples TRBV5-8 to TRBJ2-1; 11 bases agree with TRBD2. CDR3 region: CASSFGTSGNNEQFF. The CDR3 DNA reads TGTGCCAGCAGCTTCGGGACTAGCGGAAACAATGAGCAGTTCTTC.